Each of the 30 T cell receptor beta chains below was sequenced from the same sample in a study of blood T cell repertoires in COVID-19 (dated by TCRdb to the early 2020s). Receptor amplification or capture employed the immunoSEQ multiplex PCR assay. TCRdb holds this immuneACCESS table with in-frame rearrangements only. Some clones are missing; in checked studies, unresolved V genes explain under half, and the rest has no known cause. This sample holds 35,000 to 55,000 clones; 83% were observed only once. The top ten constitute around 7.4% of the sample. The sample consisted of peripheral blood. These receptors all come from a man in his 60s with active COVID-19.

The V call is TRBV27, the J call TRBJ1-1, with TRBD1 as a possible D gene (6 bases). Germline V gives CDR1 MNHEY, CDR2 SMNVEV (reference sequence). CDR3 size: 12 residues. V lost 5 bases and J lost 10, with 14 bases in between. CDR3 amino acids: CASSDWTVPAFF. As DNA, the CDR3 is TGTGCCAGCAGTGACTGGACAGTACCAGCTTTCTTT.

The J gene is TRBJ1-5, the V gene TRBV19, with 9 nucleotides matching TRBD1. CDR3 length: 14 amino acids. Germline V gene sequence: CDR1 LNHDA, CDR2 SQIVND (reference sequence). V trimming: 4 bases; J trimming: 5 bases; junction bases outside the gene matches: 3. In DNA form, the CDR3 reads TGTGCCAGTAGTAGGACAGGGGCTTATCAGCCCCAGCATTTT. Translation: CASSRTGAYQPQHF. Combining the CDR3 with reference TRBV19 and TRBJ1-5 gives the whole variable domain DGGITQSPKYLFRKEGQNVTLSCEQNLNHDAMYWYRQDPGQGLRLIYYSQIVNDFQKGDIAEGYSVSREKKESFPLTVTSAQKNPTAFYLCASSRTGAYQPQHFGDGTRLSIL.

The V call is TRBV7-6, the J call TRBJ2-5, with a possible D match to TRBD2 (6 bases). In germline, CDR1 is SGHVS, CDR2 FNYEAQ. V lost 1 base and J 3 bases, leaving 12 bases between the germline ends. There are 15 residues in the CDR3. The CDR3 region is CASSLGWAGKETQYF. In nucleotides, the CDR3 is TGTGCCAGCAGCTTAGGGTGGGCGGGGAAAGAGACCCAGTACTTC.

The CDR3 reads CASSPQTGPEQFF. CDR3 nucleotides: TGTGCCAGCTCACCACAAACAGGGCCGGAGCAGTTCTTC. V usage is TRBV18 and J usage is TRBJ2-1, with a weak D call TRBD1 (6 bases). In germline, CDR1 is KGHSH, CDR2 LQKENI. Trimming cost V 1 base and J 10 bases, with 11 bases left between them. The CDR3 is 13 amino acids.

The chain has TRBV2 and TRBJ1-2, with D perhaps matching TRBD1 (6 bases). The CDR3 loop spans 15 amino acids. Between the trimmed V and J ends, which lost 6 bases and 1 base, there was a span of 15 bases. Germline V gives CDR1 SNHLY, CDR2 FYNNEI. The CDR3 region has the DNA TGTGCCAGCAGATCCAGGGGTCCCCGTAACTATGGCTACACCTTC. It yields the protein CASRSRGPRNYGYTF.

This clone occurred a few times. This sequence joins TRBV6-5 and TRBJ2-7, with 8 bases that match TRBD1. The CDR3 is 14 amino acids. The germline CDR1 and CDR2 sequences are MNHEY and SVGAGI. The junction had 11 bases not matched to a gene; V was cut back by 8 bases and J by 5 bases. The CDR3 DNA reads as TGTGCCAGCTGTTCAGGACAGGGCTTTGACGAGCAGTACTTC. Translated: CASCSGQGFDEQYF.

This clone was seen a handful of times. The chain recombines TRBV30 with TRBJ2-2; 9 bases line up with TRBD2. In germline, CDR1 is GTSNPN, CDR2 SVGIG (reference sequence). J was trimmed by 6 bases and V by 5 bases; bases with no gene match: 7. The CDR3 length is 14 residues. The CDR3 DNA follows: TGTGCCTGGGGCGGGGGGGCGTTAGCCGGGGAGCTGTTTTTT. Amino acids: CAWGGGALAGELFF.

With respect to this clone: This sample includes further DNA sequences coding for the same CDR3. The CDR3 nucleotides read TGTGCCAGCAGCCCCCCCGGGACTAGCGGGAATGAGCAGTTCTTC. Amino acids: CASSPPGTSGNEQFF. The chain links TRBV7-2 to TRBJ2-1; TRBD2 matches at 12 bases. With 5 bases clipped from V and 7 bases from J, the junction kept 6 bases outside the gene matches. The CDR3 covers 15 residues. Germline values: CDR1 SGHTA, CDR2 FQGNSA.

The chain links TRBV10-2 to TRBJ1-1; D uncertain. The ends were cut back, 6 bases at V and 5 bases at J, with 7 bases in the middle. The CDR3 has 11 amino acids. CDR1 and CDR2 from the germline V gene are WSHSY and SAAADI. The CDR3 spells CASRGRTEAFF. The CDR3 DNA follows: TGCGCCAGCAGGGGGAGGACTGAAGCTTTCTTT.

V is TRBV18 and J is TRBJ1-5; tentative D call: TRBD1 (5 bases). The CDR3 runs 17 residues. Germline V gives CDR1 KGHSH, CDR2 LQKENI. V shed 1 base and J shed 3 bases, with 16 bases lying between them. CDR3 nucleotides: TGTGCCAGCTCACCACAGTCAGGGCTTTCCCCCAATCAGCCCCAGCATTTT. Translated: CASSPQSGLSPNQPQHF.

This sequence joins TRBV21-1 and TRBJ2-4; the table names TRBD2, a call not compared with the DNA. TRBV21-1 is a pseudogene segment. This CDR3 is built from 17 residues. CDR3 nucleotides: TGTGCCAGCAGCAAAGGGGAGCGGGAGACCGTCGGGAACATTCAGTACTTC. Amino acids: CASSKGERETVGNIQYF.

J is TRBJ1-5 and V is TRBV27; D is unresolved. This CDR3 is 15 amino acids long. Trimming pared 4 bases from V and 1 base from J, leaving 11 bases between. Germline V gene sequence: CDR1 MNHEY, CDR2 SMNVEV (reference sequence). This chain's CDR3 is CASSYPGQSNQPQHF. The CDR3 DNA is TGTGCCAGCAGTTACCCGGGTCAGAGCAATCAGCCCCAGCATTTT.

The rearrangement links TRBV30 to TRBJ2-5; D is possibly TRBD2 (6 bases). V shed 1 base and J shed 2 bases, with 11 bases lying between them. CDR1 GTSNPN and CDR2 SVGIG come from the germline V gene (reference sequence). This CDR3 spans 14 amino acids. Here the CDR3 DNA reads TGTGCCTGGAGTGGCGGGATAGGGCAAGAGACCCAGTACTTC. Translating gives CAWSGGIGQETQYF.

In DNA form, the CDR3 reads TGTGCCAGCAGCCAAGGACAAATGGGGGGGCTTGAGCAGTTCTTC. Protein sequence: CASSQGQMGGLEQFF. The V gene is TRBV3-1 (or the pseudogene TRBV3-2), the J gene TRBJ2-1; possible D gene TRBD2, 7 bases. Germline-derived CDR1 and CDR2 are LGHDT and YNNKEL (reference sequence). The V end lost 1 base, the J end lost 9 bases, and 16 bases lay between the germline ends. The CDR3 is 15 residues long.

The CDR3 region is CASSYTGEQYF. The CDR3 nucleotides are TGTGCCAGCAGTTACACAGGCGAGCAGTACTTC. The chain carries TRBV6-2 or TRBV6-3 and TRBJ2-7; tentative D call: TRBD1 (5 bases). The CDR3 has 11 amino acids. V lost 2 bases, J lost 6 bases, and 5 bases lay in between. CDR1 MNHEY and CDR2 SVGEGT come from the germline V gene.

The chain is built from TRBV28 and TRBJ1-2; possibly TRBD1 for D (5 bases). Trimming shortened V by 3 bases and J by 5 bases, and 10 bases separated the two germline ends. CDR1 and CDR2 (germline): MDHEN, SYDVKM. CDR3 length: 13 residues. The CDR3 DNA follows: TGTGCCAGCAGTTTGGCCGGGGGATATGGCTACACCTTC. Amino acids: CASSLAGGYGYTF.

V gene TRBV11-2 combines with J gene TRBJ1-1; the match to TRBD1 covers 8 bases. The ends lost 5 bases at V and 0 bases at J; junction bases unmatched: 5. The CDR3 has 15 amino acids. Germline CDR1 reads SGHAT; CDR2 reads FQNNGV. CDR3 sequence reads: CASSNPGGLNTEAFF. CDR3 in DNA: TGTGCCAGCAGCAATCCAGGGGGCCTGAACACTGAAGCTTTCTTT.

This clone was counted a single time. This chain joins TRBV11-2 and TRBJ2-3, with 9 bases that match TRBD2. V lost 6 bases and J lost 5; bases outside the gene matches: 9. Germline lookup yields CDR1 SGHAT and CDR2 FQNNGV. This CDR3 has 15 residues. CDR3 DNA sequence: TGTGCCAGCAGTCCCGCGGGGGGGCCGGAAGATACGCAGTATTTT. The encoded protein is CASSPAGGPEDTQYF.

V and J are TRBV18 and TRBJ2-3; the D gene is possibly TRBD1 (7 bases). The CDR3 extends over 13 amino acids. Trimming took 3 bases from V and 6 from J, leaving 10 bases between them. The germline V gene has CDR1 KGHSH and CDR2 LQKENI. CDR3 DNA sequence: TGTGCCAGCTCACCGGCAGGGGGGGATACGCAGTATTTT. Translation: CASSPAGGDTQYF.

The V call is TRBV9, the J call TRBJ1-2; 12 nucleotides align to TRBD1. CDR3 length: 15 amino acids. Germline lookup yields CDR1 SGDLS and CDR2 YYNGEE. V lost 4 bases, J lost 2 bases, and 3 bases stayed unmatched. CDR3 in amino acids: CASSSGTGGNYGYTF. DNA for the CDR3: TGTGCCAGCAGCTCTGGGACAGGGGGCAACTATGGCTACACCTTC. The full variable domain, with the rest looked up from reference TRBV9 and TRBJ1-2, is DSGVTQTPKHLITATGQRVTLRCSPRSGDLSVYWYQQSLDQGLQFLIQYYNGEERAKGNILERFSAQQFPDLHSELNLSSLELGDSALYFCASSSGTGGNYGYTFGSGTRLTVV.

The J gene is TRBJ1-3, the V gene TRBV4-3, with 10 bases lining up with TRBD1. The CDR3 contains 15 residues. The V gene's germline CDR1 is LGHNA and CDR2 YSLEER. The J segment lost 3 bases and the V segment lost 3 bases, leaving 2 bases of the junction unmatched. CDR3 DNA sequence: TGCGCCAGCAGCCAGGGGACAGGGGATGGAAACACCATATATTTT. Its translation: CASSQGTGDGNTIYF.

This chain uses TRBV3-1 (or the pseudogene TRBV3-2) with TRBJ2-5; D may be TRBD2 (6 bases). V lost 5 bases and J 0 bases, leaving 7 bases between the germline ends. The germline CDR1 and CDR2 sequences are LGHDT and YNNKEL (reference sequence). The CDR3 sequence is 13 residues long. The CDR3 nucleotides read TGTGCCAGCAGCAGGGACTACCAAGAGACCCAGTACTTC. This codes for CASSRDYQETQYF.

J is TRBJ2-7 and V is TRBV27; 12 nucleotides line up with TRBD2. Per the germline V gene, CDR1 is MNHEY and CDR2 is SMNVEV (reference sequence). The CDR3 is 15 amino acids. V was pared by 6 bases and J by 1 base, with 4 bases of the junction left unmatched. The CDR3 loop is CASSLGLAGSYEQYF. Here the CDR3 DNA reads TGTGCCAGCAGCCTCGGACTAGCGGGATCCTACGAGCAGTACTTC.

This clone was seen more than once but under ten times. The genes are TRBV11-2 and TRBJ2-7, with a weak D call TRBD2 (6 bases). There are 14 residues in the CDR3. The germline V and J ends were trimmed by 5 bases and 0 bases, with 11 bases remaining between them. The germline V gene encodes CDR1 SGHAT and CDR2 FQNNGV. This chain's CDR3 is CASSPGGVSYEQYF. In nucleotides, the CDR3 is TGTGCCAGCAGCCCCGGAGGGGTCTCCTACGAGCAGTACTTC. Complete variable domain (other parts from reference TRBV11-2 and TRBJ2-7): EAGVAQSPRYKIIEKRQSVAFWCNPISGHATLYWYQQILGQGPKLLIQFQNNGVVDDSQLPKDRFSAERLKGVDSTLKIQPAKLEDSAVYLCASSPGGVSYEQYFGPGTRLTVT.

This chain's CDR3 is CASSYSTGDQPQHF. CDR3 bases: TGTGCCAGCAGTTACTCGACGGGGGATCAGCCCCAGCATTTT. The J gene is TRBJ1-5, the V gene TRBV6-5, with D perhaps TRBD1 (5 bases). V was cut by 0 bases and J by 5 bases, with 8 bases left in between. This CDR3 has 14 residues. CDR1 is MNHEY, CDR2 SVGAGI, per germline.

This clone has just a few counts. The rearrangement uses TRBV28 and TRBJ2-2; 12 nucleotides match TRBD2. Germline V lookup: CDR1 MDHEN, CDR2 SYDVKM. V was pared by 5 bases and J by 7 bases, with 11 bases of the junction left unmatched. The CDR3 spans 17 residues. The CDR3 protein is CASSPGGTSGRSGELFF. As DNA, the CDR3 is TGTGCCAGCAGTCCAGGGGGGACTAGCGGGCGAAGCGGGGAGCTGTTTTTT.

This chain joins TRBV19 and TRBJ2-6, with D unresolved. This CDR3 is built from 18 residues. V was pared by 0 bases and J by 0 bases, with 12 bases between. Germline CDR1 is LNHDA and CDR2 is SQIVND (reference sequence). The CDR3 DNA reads TGTGCCAGTAGTATAGAAGTTGGTAGCTTCTCTGGGGCCAACGTCCTGACTTTC. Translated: CASSIEVGSFSGANVLTF.

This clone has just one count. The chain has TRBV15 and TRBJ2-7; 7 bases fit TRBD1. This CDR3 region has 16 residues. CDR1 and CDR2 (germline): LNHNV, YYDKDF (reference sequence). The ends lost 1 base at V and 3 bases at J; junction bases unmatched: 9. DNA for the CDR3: TGTGCCACCAGCAGAGGACGACAGGGACGGTACTACGAGCAGTACTTC. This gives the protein CATSRGRQGRYYEQYF.

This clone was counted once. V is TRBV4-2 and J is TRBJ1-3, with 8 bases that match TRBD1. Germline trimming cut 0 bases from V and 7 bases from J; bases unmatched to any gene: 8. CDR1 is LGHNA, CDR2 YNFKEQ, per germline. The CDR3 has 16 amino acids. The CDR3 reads CASSQDKGTGGNTIYF. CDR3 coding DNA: TGTGCCAGCAGCCAAGATAAGGGGACAGGCGGGAACACCATATATTTT.

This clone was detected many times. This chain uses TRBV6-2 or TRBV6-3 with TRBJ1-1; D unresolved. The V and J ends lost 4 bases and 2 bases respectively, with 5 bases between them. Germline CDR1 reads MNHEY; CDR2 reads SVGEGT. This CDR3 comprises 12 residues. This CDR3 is CASSSVNTEAFF. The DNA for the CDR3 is TGTGCCAGCAGTTCGGTAAACACTGAAGCTTTCTTT.